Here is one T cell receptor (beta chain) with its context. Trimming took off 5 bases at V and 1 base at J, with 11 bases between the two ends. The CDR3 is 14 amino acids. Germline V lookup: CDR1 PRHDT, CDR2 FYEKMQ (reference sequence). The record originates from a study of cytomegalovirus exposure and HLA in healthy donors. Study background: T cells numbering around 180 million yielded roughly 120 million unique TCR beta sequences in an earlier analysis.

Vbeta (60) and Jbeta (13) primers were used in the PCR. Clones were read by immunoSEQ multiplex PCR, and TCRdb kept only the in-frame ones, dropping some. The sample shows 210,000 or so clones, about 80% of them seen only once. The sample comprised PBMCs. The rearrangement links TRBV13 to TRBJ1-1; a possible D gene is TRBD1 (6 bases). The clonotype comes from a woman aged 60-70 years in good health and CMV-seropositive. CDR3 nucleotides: TGTGCCAGCAGCAAGGACAGAAAGAACACTGAAGCTTTCTTT. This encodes CASSKDRKNTEAFF.